What follows describes a single TCR beta chain. What it binds is not known. Assay used: immunoSEQ multiplex PCR; TCRdb lists only in-frame clones, some missing. The table includes roughly 320,000 clones, roughly 91% detected once. Indicated treatment: roughly 20 received Ad26.COV2.S at low or high dose, single or two shots; 5 received placebo; per-sample allocation not given. Sampling was performed 63 days after the first vaccine or placebo injection. This record belongs to a study of Ad26.COV2.S vaccination and SARS-CoV-2 variants. Study background: Participants got Ad26.COV2.S intramuscularly, once or twice 56 days apart. Study-wide results and limits: In TCR breadth and depth analyses, total T cell responses may have been underestimated.

This specimen consisted of peripheral blood, obtained in a trial of Ad26.COV2.S vaccine versus placebo. This clonotype was sampled from a person aged 18 to 65 who received the Ad26.COV2.S COVID-19 vaccine or a placebo.

The CDR3 loop reads CACYRGGEISAFF. The DNA of the CDR3 is TGTGCCTGCTATAGGGGGGGCGAAATCTCAGCTTTCTTT. The chain has TRBV30 and TRBJ1-1, with D perhaps matching TRBD1 (6 bases). The CDR3 runs 13 residues. Germline assignment: CDR1 GTSNPN and CDR2 SVGIG (reference sequence). V was pared by 6 bases and J by 10 bases, with 21 bases between.